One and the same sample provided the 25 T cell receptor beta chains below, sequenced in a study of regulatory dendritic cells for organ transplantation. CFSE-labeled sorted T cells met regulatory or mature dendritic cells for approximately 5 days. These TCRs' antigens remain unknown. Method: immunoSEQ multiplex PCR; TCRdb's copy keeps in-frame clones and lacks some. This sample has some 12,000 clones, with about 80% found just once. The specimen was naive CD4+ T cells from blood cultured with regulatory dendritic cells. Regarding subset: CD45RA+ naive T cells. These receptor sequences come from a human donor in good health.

This chain's CDR3 is CASSYSRGNEKLFF. In nucleotides, the CDR3 is TGTGCCAGCAGTTACAGTAGGGGTAATGAAAAACTGTTTTTT. J is TRBJ1-4 and V is TRBV6-6; TRBD1 is a possible D gene (5 bases). The germline V and J ends were trimmed by 2 bases and 4 bases, with 8 bases remaining between them. CDR3 length: 14 amino acids. Germline values: CDR1 MNHNY, CDR2 SVGAGI (reference sequence).

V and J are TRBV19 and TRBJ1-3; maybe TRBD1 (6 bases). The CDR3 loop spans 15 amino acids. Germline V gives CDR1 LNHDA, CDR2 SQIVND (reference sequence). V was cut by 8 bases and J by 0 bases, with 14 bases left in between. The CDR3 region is CASSQDSSSGNTIYF. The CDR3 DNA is TGTGCCAGTTCCCAGGACAGCTCCTCTGGAAACACCATATATTTT. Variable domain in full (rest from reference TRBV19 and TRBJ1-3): DGGITQSPKYLFRKEGQNVTLSCEQNLNHDAMYWYRQDPGQGLRLIYYSQIVNDFQKGDIAEGYSVSREKKESFPLTVTSAQKNPTAFYLCASSQDSSSGNTIYFGEGSWLTVV.

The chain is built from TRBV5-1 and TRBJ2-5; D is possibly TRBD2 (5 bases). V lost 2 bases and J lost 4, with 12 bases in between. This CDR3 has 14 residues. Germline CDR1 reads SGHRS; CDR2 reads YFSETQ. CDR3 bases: TGCGCCAGCAGCTTTAGTGGCGCGGGAGAGACCCAGTACTTC. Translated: CASSFSGAGETQYF.

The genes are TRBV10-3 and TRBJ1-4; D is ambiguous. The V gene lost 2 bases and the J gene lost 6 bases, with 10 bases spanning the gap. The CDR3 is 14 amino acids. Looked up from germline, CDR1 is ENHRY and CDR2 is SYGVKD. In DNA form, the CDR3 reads TGTGCCATCAGTGAGGGTAGGCGGTATGAAAAACTGTTTTTT. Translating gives CAISEGRRYEKLFF.

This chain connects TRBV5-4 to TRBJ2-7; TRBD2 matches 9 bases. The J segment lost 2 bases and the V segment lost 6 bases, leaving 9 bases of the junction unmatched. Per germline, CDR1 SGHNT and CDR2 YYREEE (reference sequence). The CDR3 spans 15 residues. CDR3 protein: CASTPAGGPPYEQYF. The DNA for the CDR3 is TGTGCCAGCACCCCCGCGGGGGGGCCCCCCTACGAGCAGTACTTC. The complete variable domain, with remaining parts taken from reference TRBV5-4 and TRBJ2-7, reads ETGVTQSPTHLIKTRGQQVTLRCSSQSGHNTVSWYQQALGQGPQFIFQYYREEENGRGNFPPRFSGLQFPNYSSELNVNALELDDSALYLCASTPAGGPPYEQYFGPGTRLTVT.

The CDR3 DNA reads TGTGCCAGCAGTGAAGTCTCCTCTGGAAACACCATATATTTT. This gives the protein CASSEVSSGNTIYF. The J gene is TRBJ1-3, the V gene TRBV2; D remains ambiguous. Trimming cost V 1 base and J 0 bases, with 4 bases left between them. The CDR3 sequence is 14 residues long. The germline V gene encodes CDR1 SNHLY and CDR2 FYNNEI.

The CDR3 region has the DNA TGTGCCAGCAGCTTAGGAGGGACAGTCAATGAAAAACTGTTTTTT. Protein product: CASSLGGTVNEKLFF. This chain connects TRBV7-8 to TRBJ1-4, with 7 positions matching TRBD1. J lost 5 bases, V lost 1 base, and 4 bases had no gene match. The CDR3 is 15 residues long. The germline gives CDR1 SGHVS, CDR2 FQNEAQ.

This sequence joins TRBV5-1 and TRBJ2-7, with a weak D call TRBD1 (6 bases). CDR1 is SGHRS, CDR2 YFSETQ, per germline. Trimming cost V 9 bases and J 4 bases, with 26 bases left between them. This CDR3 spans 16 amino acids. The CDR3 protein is CAIPIPTGTPRYEQYF. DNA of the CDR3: TGCGCCATCCCGATACCCACAGGGACGCCCAGGTACGAGCAGTACTTC.

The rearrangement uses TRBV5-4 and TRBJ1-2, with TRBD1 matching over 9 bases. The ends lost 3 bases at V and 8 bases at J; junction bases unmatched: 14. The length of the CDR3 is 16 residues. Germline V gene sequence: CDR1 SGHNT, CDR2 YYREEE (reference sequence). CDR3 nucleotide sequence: TGTGCCAGCAGCTCACCGGGACAGGGCGGTTTGCGAGGCTACACCTTC. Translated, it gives CASSSPGQGGLRGYTF.

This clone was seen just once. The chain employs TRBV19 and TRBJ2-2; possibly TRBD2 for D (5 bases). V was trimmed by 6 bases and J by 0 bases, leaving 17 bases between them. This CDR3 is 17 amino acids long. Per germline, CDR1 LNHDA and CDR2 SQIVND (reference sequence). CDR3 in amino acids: CASRAPAGLANTGELFF. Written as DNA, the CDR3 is TGTGCCAGTAGGGCCCCTGCGGGCCTCGCGAACACCGGGGAGCTGTTTTTT.

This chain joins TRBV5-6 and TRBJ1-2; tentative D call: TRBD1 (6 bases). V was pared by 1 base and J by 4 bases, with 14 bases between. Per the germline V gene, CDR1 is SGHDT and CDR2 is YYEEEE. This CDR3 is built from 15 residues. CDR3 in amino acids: CASSLLDRMAYGYTF. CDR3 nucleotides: TGTGCCAGCAGCTTGTTAGACAGGATGGCCTATGGCTACACCTTC.

The CDR3 DNA reads TGTGCCTGGAGTGTACGGGGACAGGGGGTCTTCGGTCAGGATCAGCCCCAGCATTTT. Residues: CAWSVRGQGVFGQDQPQHF. This chain joins TRBV30 and TRBJ1-5; 11 positions match TRBD1. The CDR3 runs 19 residues. The V segment lost 0 bases and the J segment 5 bases; nucleotides outside the gene matches: 15. Germline V gene lookup returns CDR1 GTSNPN and CDR2 SVGIG (reference sequence).

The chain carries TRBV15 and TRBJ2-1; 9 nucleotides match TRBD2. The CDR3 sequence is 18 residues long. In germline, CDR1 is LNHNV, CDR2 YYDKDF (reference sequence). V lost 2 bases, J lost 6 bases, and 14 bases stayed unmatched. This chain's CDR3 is CATSRLGLGAGGPNEQFF. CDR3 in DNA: TGTGCCACCAGCAGACTGGGCCTGGGGGCGGGGGGGCCCAATGAGCAGTTCTTC.

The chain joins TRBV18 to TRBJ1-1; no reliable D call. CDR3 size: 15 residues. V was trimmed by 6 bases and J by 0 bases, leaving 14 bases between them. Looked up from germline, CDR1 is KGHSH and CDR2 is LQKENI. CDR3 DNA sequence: TGTGCCAGCTCTCTTACGGGTCGAATGAACACTGAAGCTTTCTTT. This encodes CASSLTGRMNTEAFF.

CDR3 loop: CASSIGSQSNQPQHF. CDR3 nucleotide sequence: TGTGCCAGTAGTATAGGGTCACAGAGCAATCAGCCCCAGCATTTT. V and J are TRBV19 and TRBJ1-5, with D uncertain. Per the germline V gene, CDR1 is LNHDA and CDR2 is SQIVND (reference sequence). V was trimmed by 1 base and J by 1 base, leaving 8 bases between them. The CDR3 is made up of 15 amino acids.

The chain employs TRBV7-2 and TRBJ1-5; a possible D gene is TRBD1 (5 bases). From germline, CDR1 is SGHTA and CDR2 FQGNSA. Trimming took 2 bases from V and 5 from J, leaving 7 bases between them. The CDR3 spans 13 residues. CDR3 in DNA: TGTGCCAGCAGCTTAACGGGGGATCAGCCCCAGCATTTT. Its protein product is CASSLTGDQPQHF.

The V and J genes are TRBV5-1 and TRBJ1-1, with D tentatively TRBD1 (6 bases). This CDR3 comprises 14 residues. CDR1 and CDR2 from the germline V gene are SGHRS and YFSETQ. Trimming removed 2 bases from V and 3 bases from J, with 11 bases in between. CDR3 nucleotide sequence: TGCGCCAGCAGCTTCAGGGGTGGTGACACTGAAGCTTTCTTT. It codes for CASSFRGGDTEAFF.

The CDR3 loop is CATRNGVGGVNQPQHF. In nucleotides, the CDR3 is TGTGCCACAAGGAACGGGGTAGGGGGCGTCAATCAGCCCCAGCATTTT. V usage is TRBV10-3 and J usage is TRBJ1-5, with 7 bases fitting TRBD1. This CDR3 region has 16 residues. The germline V gene encodes CDR1 ENHRY and CDR2 SYGVKD. The V segment lost 10 bases and the J segment 3 bases; nucleotides outside the gene matches: 15.

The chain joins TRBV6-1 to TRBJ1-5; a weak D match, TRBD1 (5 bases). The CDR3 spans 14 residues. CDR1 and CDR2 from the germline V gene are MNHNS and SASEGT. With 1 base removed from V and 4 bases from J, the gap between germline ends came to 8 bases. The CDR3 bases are TGTGCCAGCAGTGAAGGGGGGGGTAATCAGCCCCAGCATTTT. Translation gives CASSEGGGNQPQHF.

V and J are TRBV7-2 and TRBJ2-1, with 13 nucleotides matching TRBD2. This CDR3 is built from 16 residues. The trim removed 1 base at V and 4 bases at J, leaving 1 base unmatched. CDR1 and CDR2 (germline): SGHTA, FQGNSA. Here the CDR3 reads CASSLETSGGYNEQFF. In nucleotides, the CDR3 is TGTGCCAGCAGCTTAGAGACTAGCGGGGGGTACAATGAGCAGTTCTTC.

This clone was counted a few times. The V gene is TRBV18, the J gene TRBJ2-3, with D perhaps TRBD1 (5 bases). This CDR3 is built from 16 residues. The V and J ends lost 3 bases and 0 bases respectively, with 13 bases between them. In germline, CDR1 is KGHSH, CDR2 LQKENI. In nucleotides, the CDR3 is TGTGCCAGCTCACCGATTGGACAAGATAGCACAGATACGCAGTATTTT. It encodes CASSPIGQDSTDTQYF.

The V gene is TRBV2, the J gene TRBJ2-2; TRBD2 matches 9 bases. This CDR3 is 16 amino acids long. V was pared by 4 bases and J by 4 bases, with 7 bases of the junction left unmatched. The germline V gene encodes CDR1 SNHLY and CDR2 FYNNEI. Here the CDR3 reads CASSVGSAGGTGELFF. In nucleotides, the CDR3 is TGTGCCAGCAGTGTGGGTTCAGCGGGGGGCACCGGGGAGCTGTTTTTT.

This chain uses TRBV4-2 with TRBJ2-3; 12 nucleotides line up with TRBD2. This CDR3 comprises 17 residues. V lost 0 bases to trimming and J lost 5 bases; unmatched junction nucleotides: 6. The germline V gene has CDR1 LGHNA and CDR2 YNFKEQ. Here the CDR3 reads CASSQEASGGAGDTQYF. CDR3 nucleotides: TGTGCCAGCAGCCAAGAAGCTAGCGGGGGGGCGGGAGATACGCAGTATTTT.

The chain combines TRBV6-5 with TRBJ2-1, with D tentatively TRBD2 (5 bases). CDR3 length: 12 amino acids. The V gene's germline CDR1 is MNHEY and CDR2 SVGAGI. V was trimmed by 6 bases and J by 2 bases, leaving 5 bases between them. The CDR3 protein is CASSGAYNEQFF. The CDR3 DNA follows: TGTGCCAGCAGCGGGGCCTACAATGAGCAGTTCTTC.

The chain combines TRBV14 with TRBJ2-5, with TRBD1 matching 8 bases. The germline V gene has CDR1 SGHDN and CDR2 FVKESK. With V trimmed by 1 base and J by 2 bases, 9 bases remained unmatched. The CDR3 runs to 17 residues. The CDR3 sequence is CASSQGTPGTGQETQYF. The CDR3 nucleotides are TGTGCCAGCAGCCAAGGAACCCCCGGGACAGGACAAGAGACCCAGTACTTC.